This entry describes one TCR beta chain. Its antigen is still unknown. Trimming left V 6 bases short and J 1 base short, with 14 bases between. The CDR3 runs to 15 residues. From germline, CDR1 is MNHEY and CDR2 SVGEGT. The data were taken from a study of response to subunit inactivated influenza vaccine. MiXCR was run by TCRdb on the RT-PCR reads, yielding one entry per CDR3 protein. The sample holds about 240,000 distinct CDR3 sequences, 9% to 15% seen once. Study outcomes and limitations: That few new T cells are recruited by each seasonal influenza vaccination was the authors' suggestion.

The chain carries TRBV6-2 or TRBV6-3 and TRBJ2-3; no clear D gene. The specimen was non-naive T cells sorted from PBMCs, collected 14 to 15 days before vaccination. This receptor was taken from a man aged 45 to 65 who received an inactivated influenza vaccine. CDR3 residues: CASRPYGKRTDTQYF. The DNA of the CDR3 is TGTGCCAGCAGACCCTACGGAAAACGCACAGATACGCAGTATTTT.